This T cell receptor beta chain was profiled in a study of T cell responses to AZD1222 COVID-19 vaccine. Study findings and constraints: Just a handful of AZD1222 recipients were seropositive at baseline.

Profiled with immunoSEQ multiplex PCR; TCRdb holds only in-frame clones, not every one. The sample contains about 180,000 clones, roughly 90% of which appear only once. V was pared by 1 base and J by 4 bases, with 12 bases between. From germline, CDR1 is SGHTA and CDR2 FQGNSA. CDR3 size: 15 residues. As regards this clone: Its target is not known.

The sample was peripheral blood, taken on day 0 of AZD1222 vaccination. The chain joins TRBV7-2 to TRBJ2-3; unclear D gene. This clonotype originated in an adult in good health. CDR3 region: CASSLEASNADTQYF. Here the CDR3 DNA reads TGTGCCAGCAGCTTAGAGGCCAGCAATGCAGATACGCAGTATTTT.